The clone carrying this TCR beta chain is classed as medium-sized. The antigen is not known. Exclusion applied to patients with other autoimmune diseases, uncontrolled infections, pregnancy or lactation. This entry is derived from a study of Graves' ophthalmopathy and Graves' hyperthyroidism. The study's findings and limits: Sensitivity reached more than 70% and specificity roughly 72% when the model predicted ophthalmopathy progression.

The CDR3 runs to 15 residues. Trimming removed 6 bases from V and 0 bases from J, with 15 bases in between. The germline gives CDR1 SQVTM, CDR2 ANQGSEA. As the template, RNA transcripts were used to amplify TCR beta CDR3 regions. The library came from an HTBI-primed first-round RT-PCR and a second-round multiplex PCR. TCRdb re-derived calls from the multiplex PCR reads in MiXCR, one entry per CDR3 protein. The sample consists of tens of thousands of distinct CDR3 sequences, less than 65% of them appearing once. The TCR originated in an adult woman with Graves' ophthalmopathy. The sequenced sample consisted of peripheral blood. The V call is TRBV29-1, the J call TRBJ2-1, with D perhaps matching TRBD2 (5 bases). Here the CDR3 DNA reads TGCAGCGTGGAGCGGAGTGGAAGCTCCTACAATGAGCAGTTCTTC. Amino acids: CSVERSGSSYNEQFF.